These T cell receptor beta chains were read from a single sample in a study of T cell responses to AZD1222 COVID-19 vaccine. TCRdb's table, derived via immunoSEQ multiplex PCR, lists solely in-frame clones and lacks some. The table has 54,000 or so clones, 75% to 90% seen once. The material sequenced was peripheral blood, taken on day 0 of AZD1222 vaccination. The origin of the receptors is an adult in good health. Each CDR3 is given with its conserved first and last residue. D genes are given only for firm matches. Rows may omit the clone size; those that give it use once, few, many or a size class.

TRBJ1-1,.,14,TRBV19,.,TGTGCCAGTAGTATAGTTAAAGTGAACACTGAAGCTTTCTTT,CASSIVKVNTEAFF
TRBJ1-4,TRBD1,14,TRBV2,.,TGTGCCAGCAGTGAGCAGGGGGCTTGGGAAAAACTGTTTTTT,CASSEQGAWEKLFF
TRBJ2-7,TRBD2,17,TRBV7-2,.,TGTGCCAGCAGCTCCTCCTCTCTAGCGGGAAGGACCTACGAGCAGTACTTC,CASSSSSLAGRTYEQYF
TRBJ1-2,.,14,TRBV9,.,TGTGCCAGCAGCGTAGGGGAGAATAACTATGGCTACACCTTC,CASSVGENNYGYTF
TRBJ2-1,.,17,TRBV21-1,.,TGTGCCAGCAGCAAAGAAGTGATGGCGGGAGGCTACAATGAGCAGTTCTTC,CASSKEVMAGGYNEQFF
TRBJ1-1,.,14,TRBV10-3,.,TGTGCCATCAGTTTTCGGACAGACCACACTGAAGCTTTCTTT,CAISFRTDHTEAFF
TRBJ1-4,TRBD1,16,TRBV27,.,TGTGCCAGCAGTTTCCCGGGACAGGGGGCTCGTGAAAAACTGTTTTTT,CASSFPGQGAREKLFF
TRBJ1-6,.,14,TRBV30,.,TGTGCCTGGAGTAGGAAGGGGGAGAATTCACCCCTCCACTTT,CAWSRKGENSPLHF
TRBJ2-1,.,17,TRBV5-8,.,TGTGCCAGCAGCTTGGGGAGGACCGGGACCCCTCCTTGGGAGCAGTTCTTC,CASSLGRTGTPPWEQFF
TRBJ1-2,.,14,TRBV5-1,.,TGCGCCAGCAGCCCCTCTGGGGGTGGCTATGGCTACACCTTC,CASSPSGGGYGYTF
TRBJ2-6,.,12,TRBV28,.,TGTGCCAGCAGTTCTGGGGCCAACGTCCTGACTTTC,CASSSGANVLTF
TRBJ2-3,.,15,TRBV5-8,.,TGTGCCAGCAGCTTGTCAGGGTGGAGGACAGATACGCAGTATTTT,CASSLSGWRTDTQYF
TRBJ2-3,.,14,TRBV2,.,TGTGCAGCCGGGGGCGGTAGTAGCACAGATACGCAGTATTTT,CAAGGGSSTDTQYF
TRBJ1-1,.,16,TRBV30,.,TGTGCCTGGAGTGTAGGGGCCCTCGTTGGGAACACTGAAGCTTTCTTT,CAWSVGALVGNTEAFF
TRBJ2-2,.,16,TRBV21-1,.,TGTGCCAGCAGCAAGATGAACGGCCTGAACACCGGGGAGCTGTTTTTT,CASSKMNGLNTGELFF
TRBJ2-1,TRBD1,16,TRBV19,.,TGTGCCAGTAGTATAATTTCTGGACAGGGGCGCAATGAGCAGTTCTTC,CASSIISGQGRNEQFF
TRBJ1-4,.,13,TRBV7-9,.,TGTGCCAGCAGCTTAGGGGGTAATGAAAAACTGTTTTTT,CASSLGGNEKLFF
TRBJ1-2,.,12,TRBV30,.,TGTGCCTGGAGACAGGATCTTTTTGGCTACACCTTC,CAWRQDLFGYTF
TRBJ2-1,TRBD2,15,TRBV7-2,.,TGTGCCAGCGCCGTGGTCCTAGCGGGAGTTGGTGAGCAGTTCTTC,CASAVVLAGVGEQFF
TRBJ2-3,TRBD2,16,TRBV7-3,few,TGTGCCAGCAGCCCGCGGGCTGCGGGAGTAGGTGATACGCAGTATTTT,CASSPRAAGVGDTQYF
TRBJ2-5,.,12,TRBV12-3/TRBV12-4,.,TGTGCCAGCAGCCGTAATCGGGAGACCCAGTACTTC,CASSRNRETQYF
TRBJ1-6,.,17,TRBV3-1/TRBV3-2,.,TGTGCCAGCAGCCAAGGTTGGCCAGGGGCAGAGGGCTCACCCCTCCACTTT,CASSQGWPGAEGSPLHF
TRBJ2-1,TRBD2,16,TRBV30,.,TGTGCCTGGAGTCGGCCACTAGCGGGAGATATGTATGAGCAGTTCTTC,CAWSRPLAGDMYEQFF
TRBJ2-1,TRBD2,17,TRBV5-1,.,TGCGCCAGCAGCCCCCGACTAGCGGGGCCGGGAGGGAATGAGCAGTTCTTC,CASSPRLAGPGGNEQFF
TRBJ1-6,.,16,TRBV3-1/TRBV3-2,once,TGTGCCAGCAGCTTTTATGAGGACCGGTTTCATTCACCCCTCCACTTT,CASSFYEDRFHSPLHF
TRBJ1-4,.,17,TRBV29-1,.,TGCAGCGTTGAAGAGAGTTTAGGAGGTCAGGGTGGTGAAAAACTGTTTTTT,CSVEESLGGQGGEKLFF
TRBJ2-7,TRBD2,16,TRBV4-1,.,TGCGCCAGCAGCCAAGGGGGACTAGCGGGGAACTACGAGCAGTACTTC,CASSQGGLAGNYEQYF
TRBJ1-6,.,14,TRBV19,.,TGTGCCAGTAGTCGGTCAGAGACTAATTCACCCCTCCACTTT,CASSRSETNSPLHF
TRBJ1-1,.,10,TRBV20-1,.,TGCAGTGCTGGGGACAATGAAGCTTTCTTT,CSAGDNEAFF
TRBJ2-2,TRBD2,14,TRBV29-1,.,TGCAGCGTAGCTAGCGGGAGCTATGGCGGGGAGCTGTTTTTT,CSVASGSYGGELFF
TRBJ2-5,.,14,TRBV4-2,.,TGTGCCAGCAGTTACGGAGAGGGGGGAGAGACCCAGTACTTC,CASSYGEGGETQYF
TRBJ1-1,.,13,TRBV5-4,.,TGTGCCAGCAGTGAGACCAGGAACACTGAAGCTTTCTTT,CASSETRNTEAFF
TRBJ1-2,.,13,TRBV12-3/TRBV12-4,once,TGTGCCAGCAGTTGGGGGCTTAACTATGGCTACACCTTC,CASSWGLNYGYTF
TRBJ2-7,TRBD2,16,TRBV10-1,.,TGCGCCAGCAGTGAGTCGAGACTAGCGGGAGAAGGGGAGCAGTACTTC,CASSESRLAGEGEQYF
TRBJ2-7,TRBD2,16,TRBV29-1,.,TGCAGCGTTTCTGGGACTAGCGGGAACCCCTCCTACGAGCAGTACTTC,CSVSGTSGNPSYEQYF
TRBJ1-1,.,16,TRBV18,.,TGTGCCAGCTCACCACCGACCCCAGGACCGCTAACTGAAGCTTTCTTT,CASSPPTPGPLTEAFF
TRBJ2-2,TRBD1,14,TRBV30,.,TGTGCCTGGAGCCCATGGACAGGGACCGGGGAGCTGTTTTTT,CAWSPWTGTGELFF
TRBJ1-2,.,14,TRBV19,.,TGTGCCAGTAGTGGGGGGGCTTCAACCTATGGCTACACCTTC,CASSGGASTYGYTF
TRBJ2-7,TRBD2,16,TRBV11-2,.,TGTGCCAGCAGCCCACGGACTAGCGGGAGCTCCTACGAGCAGTACTTC,CASSPRTSGSSYEQYF
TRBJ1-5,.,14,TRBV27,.,TGTGCCAGCAGTTCGGCAGGGACCTTTCAGCCCCAGCATTTT,CASSSAGTFQPQHF
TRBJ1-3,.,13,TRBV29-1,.,TGCAGCGTTGTGGATAACTCTGGAAACACCATATATTTT,CSVVDNSGNTIYF
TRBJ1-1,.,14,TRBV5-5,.,TGTGCCAGCAGCTTCTCCCTCGCGGGCACTGAAGCTTTCTTT,CASSFSLAGTEAFF
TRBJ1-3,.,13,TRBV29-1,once,TGCAGCGTTGGGACAACCTCTGGAAACACCATATATTTT,CSVGTTSGNTIYF
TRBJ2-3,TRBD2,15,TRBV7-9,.,TGTGCCAGCAGCTTAGGGCGGGAGTGGCCAGATACGCAGTATTTT,CASSLGREWPDTQYF
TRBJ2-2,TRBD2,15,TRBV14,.,TGTGCCAGCAGGAAACTAGCGGCCGGGACCGGGGAGCTGTTTTTT,CASRKLAAGTGELFF
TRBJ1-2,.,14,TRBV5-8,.,TGTGCCAGCAGCTTGGGGACATCCGCGGTCGGCTACACCTTC,CASSLGTSAVGYTF
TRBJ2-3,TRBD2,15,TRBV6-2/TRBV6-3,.,TGTGCCAGCAGTACCGGGACTAGCGGGATGGATACGCAGTATTTT,CASSTGTSGMDTQYF
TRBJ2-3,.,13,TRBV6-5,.,TGTGCCAGCAGTTACGGAAGGGCAGATACGCAGTATTTT,CASSYGRADTQYF
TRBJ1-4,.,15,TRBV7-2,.,TGTGCCAGCAGCTTAGAGAAGGGGACTAATGAAAAACTGTTTTTT,CASSLEKGTNEKLFF
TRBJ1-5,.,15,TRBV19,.,TGTGCCAGTAGTATAGATGGGGACAAAAATCAGCCCCAGCATTTT,CASSIDGDKNQPQHF
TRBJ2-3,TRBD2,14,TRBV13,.,TGTGCCAGCAGCCGGCGGGAGGGAAAAGATACGCAGTATTTT,CASSRREGKDTQYF
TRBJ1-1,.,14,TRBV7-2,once,TGTGCCAGCAGCTTAAACCGGGGATACAATGAAGCTTTCTTT,CASSLNRGYNEAFF
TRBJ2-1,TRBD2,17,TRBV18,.,TGTGCCAGCTCACCCCCTAGCGGGAGGTGGGAAGGCAATGAGCAGTTCTTC,CASSPPSGRWEGNEQFF
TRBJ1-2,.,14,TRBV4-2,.,TGTGCCAGCAGCCAAGAGTACAGTAACTATGGCTACACCTTC,CASSQEYSNYGYTF
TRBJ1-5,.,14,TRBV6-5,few,TGTGCCAGCAGCCCCAGACAGAAAAGTATCCCCCAGCATTTT,CASSPRQKSIPQHF
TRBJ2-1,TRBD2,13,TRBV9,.,TGTGCCAGCAGCACTACCCCTAGCGGCGGCCAGTTCTTC,CASSTTPSGGQFF